This T cell receptor beta chain was identified in a study of T cells after somatic rescue of genetic block. Using immunoSEQ multiplex PCR, the repertoire was profiled, and TCRdb retains in-frame clones only, with some absent. Here the sample spans about 72,000 clones, approximately 91% being singletons. V lost 6 bases to trimming and J lost 1 base; unmatched junction nucleotides: 11. The germline CDR1 and CDR2 sequences are SNHLY and FYNNEI. The length of the CDR3 is 16 residues. Sequenced sample: peripheral blood mononuclear cells (PBMCs). The rearrangement joins TRBV2 to TRBJ2-7, with 8 bases fitting TRBD1. This clonotype was obtained from a man younger than 40. The CDR3 here is CASSPWGTGISYEQYF. The CDR3 nucleotides read TGTGCCAGCAGCCCTTGGGGGACAGGAATTTCCTACGAGCAGTACTTC.